This T cell receptor (beta chain) was sequenced for a study of blood T cells in healthy people across ages. The second PCR ran roughly 7 to 12 cycles with a sample-barcoded 5' primer and J-beta primers. TCRdb reprocessed the 5' RACE reads via MiXCR and lists one record per CDR3 protein. Of 1.5 million to 2 million distinct CDR3 sequences in the sample, just under 50% were seen once. This clonotype was detected only a few times. The sequence derives from a woman between 40 and 55 years old in good health. Sequencing input: blood.

The CDR3: CASSWAGAFYEQYF. The CDR3 DNA reads TGTGCCAGCAGTTGGGCAGGGGCGTTCTACGAGCAGTACTTC. The rearrangement links TRBV6-2 or TRBV6-3 to TRBJ2-7, with a possible D match to TRBD1 (6 bases). Germline lookup yields CDR1 MNHEY and CDR2 SVGEGT. The CDR3 has 14 amino acids. V shed 4 bases and J shed 3 bases, with 13 bases lying between them.